These 14 T cell receptor beta chains came from one sample sequenced in a study of blood T cell repertoires in COVID-19. Generated by immunoSEQ multiplex PCR, the TCRdb table keeps only in-frame clones and is missing some. The table lists around 330,000 clones, approximately 90% of them singletons. Sequencing was performed on PBMCs or T cells enriched from blood (not recorded which). Source of these receptors: a middle-aged woman who had recovered from COVID-19.

This chain links TRBV29-1 with TRBJ2-7; TRBD1 might be the D (5 bases). CDR1 and CDR2 from the germline V gene are SQVTM and ANQGSEA. CDR3 size: 14 residues. Trimming removed 7 bases from V and 3 bases from J, with 19 bases in between. CDR3 DNA: TGCAGCGCCAGGCCCACAGGATCCGACTACGAGCAGTACTTC. As protein: CSARPTGSDYEQYF.

J is TRBJ2-4 and V is TRBV14; a weak D match, TRBD1 (6 bases). V dropped 0 bases and J dropped 14 bases, with 11 bases sitting between them. The germline CDR1 and CDR2 sequences are SGHDN and FVKESK. CDR3 length: 12 residues. CDR3 sequence reads: CASSQDTGYKYF. For the CDR3, the DNA is TGTGCCAGCAGCCAAGATACAGGGTATAAGTACTTC.

The chain recombines TRBV19 with TRBJ2-5; 11 bases line up with TRBD2. CDR3 size: 16 residues. Per germline, CDR1 LNHDA and CDR2 SQIVND (reference sequence). Trimming removed 5 bases from V and 1 base from J; junction bases left unmatched: 6. The DNA of the CDR3 is TGTGCCAGTAGTGTTGGGACTAGCGGAAGCCAAGAGACCCAGTACTTC. Amino acids: CASSVGTSGSQETQYF.

V usage is TRBV7-9 and J usage is TRBJ2-1; D perhaps matches TRBD2 (6 bases). The V gene lost 5 bases and the J gene lost 1 base, with 15 bases spanning the gap. The CDR3 spans 16 residues. Germline CDR1 is SEHNR and CDR2 is FQNEAQ (reference sequence). This CDR3 is CASSPRLVGSYNEQFF. CDR3 sequence (DNA): TGTGCCAGCAGCCCCCGACTAGTAGGGTCCTACAATGAGCAGTTCTTC.

The chain recombines TRBV4-1 with TRBJ2-1; 10 bases match TRBD2. Trimming cost V 1 base and J 6 bases; bases outside gene matches: 9. The CDR3 is made up of 17 amino acids. Germline values: CDR1 MGHRA, CDR2 YSYEKL. CDR3 sequence reads: CASSQVASGSLSNEQFF. CDR3 sequence (DNA): TGCGCCAGCAGCCAAGTGGCTAGCGGGAGCCTTAGCAATGAGCAGTTCTTC.

This rearrangement joins TRBV4-3 to TRBJ2-5, with D hard to call. The CDR3 length is 15 residues. CDR1 LGHNA and CDR2 YSLEER come from the germline V gene. V was shortened by 0 bases and J by 7 bases, with 15 bases between the two germline ends. CDR3 amino acids: CASSQDSTTAVTQYF. CDR3 in DNA: TGCGCCAGCAGCCAAGATTCCACGACCGCGGTGACCCAGTACTTC.

This sequence joins TRBV27 and TRBJ1-2; D unclear. Germline assignment: CDR1 MNHEY and CDR2 SMNVEV (reference sequence). This CDR3 contains 14 residues. V was trimmed by 4 bases and J by 4 bases, leaving 13 bases between them. DNA of the CDR3: TGTGCCAGCAGTTACTCCGCCGGGATCTATGGCTACACCTTC. Translation: CASSYSAGIYGYTF.

This clone occurred once. The chain is built from TRBV2 and TRBJ2-7, with TRBD1 as a possible D gene (6 bases). The length of the CDR3 is 14 residues. Germline assignment: CDR1 SNHLY and CDR2 FYNNEI. V lost 3 bases and J lost 7, with 16 bases in between. Here the CDR3 DNA reads TGTGCCAGCAGTGACCGAACAGGGCCTTGGGAGCAGTACTTC. This gives the protein CASSDRTGPWEQYF.

Here the CDR3 DNA reads TGTGCCAGCCGTCGAGGAGGAGGGGGCAGTACCGGGGAGCTGTTTTTT. This sequence encodes CASRRGGGGSTGELFF. The chain has TRBV27 and TRBJ2-2, with D possibly TRBD1 on 7 matching bases. Germline values: CDR1 MNHEY, CDR2 SMNVEV (reference sequence). This CDR3 has 16 amino acids. V was cut by 8 bases and J by 5 bases, with 21 bases left in between.

This chain connects TRBV5-6 to TRBJ2-1, with 10 bases fitting TRBD1. The CDR3 is 14 residues long. Per germline, CDR1 SGHDT and CDR2 YYEEEE. J lost 8 bases, V lost 1 base, and 3 bases had no gene match. The CDR3 reads CASSLLTGGDEQFF. CDR3 in DNA: TGTGCCAGCAGCTTGCTGACAGGGGGCGATGAGCAGTTCTTC.

This rearrangement joins TRBV5-4 to TRBJ2-2; TRBD2 aligns across 10 bases. Germline trimming cut 0 bases from V and 0 bases from J; bases unmatched to any gene: 2. The germline V gene has CDR1 SGHNT and CDR2 YYREEE (reference sequence). CDR3 length: 17 amino acids. This CDR3 is CASSLVAGGANTGELFF. The CDR3 coding sequence is TGTGCCAGCAGCTTGGTAGCGGGAGGCGCGAACACCGGGGAGCTGTTTTTT.

The chain joins TRBV4-3 to TRBJ1-1; the D is unclear. Trimming removed 1 base at V and 6 bases at J, with 9 bases between. Germline V lookup: CDR1 LGHNA, CDR2 YSLEER. This CDR3 spans 13 amino acids. The CDR3 is CASSQVGVAEAFF. The CDR3 region has the DNA TGCGCCAGCAGCCAAGTCGGTGTAGCTGAAGCTTTCTTT.

The chain is built from TRBV7-2 and TRBJ2-1; a possible D gene is TRBD2 (7 bases). CDR1 is SGHTA and CDR2 is FQGNSA in the germline V gene. CDR3 length: 17 amino acids. V was clipped by 0 bases and J by 8 bases, with 20 bases between them. DNA of the CDR3: TGTGCCAGCAGCTTAGCGGTTGGACTAGATGGGGGCCATGAGCAGTTCTTC. Its translation is CASSLAVGLDGGHEQFF.

The chain joins TRBV7-2 to TRBJ2-2; 7 bases fit TRBD2. Germline CDR1 is SGHTA and CDR2 is FQGNSA. The CDR3 length is 16 residues. The V segment lost 0 bases and the J segment 2 bases; nucleotides outside the gene matches: 3. DNA of the CDR3: TGTGCCAGCAGCTTAGCCCCTAGCGGCAACACCGGGGAGCTGTTTTTT. It codes for CASSLAPSGNTGELFF.